This TCR beta chain is drawn from a study of technical replicates of blood from several donors. Per the germline V gene, CDR1 is SQVTM and CDR2 is ANQGSEA. The CDR3 covers 14 residues. Trimming cost V 1 base and J 3 bases, with 12 bases left between them. The table came from immunoSEQ multiplex PCR; TCRdb's copy has only in-frame clones and leaves some out. The sample has about 68,000 clones, about 97% seen once. The sequenced material came from T cells isolated from PBMCs. This receptor was identified in a human donor in good health. The genes are TRBV29-1 and TRBJ1-1; D remains unclear. The CDR3: CSVEGNREDTEAFF. The CDR3 DNA reads as TGCAGCGTTGAAGGAAATAGGGAGGACACTGAAGCTTTCTTT. The full variable domain, in which reference TRBV29-1 and TRBJ1-1 provide the parts outside the CDR3, is SAVISQKPSRDICQRGTSLTIQCQVDSQVTMMFWYRQQPGQSLTLIATANQGSEATYESGFVIDKFPISRPNLTFSTLTVSNMSPEDSSIYLCSVEGNREDTEAFFGQGTRLTVV.